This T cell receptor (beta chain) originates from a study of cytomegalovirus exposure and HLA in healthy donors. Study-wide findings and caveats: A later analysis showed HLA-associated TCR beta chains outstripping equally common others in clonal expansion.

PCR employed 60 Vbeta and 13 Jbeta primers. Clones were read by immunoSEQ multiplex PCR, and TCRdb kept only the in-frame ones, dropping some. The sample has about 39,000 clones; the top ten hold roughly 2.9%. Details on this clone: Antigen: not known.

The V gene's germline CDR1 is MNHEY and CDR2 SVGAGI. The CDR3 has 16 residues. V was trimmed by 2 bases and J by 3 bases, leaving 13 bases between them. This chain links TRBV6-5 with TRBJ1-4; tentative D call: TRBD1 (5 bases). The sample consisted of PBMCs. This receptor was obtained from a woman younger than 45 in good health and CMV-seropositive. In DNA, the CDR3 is TGTGCCAGCAGTTACAAGTCGGGGGTCTCTAATGAAAAACTGTTTTTT. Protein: CASSYKSGVSNEKLFF.